This T cell receptor (beta chain) was sequenced during a study of T-cell reconstitution after alpha-beta-depleted transplantation in children. With 8 bases removed from V and 6 bases from J, the gap between germline ends came to 19 bases. The CDR3 spans 15 residues. Germline CDR1 reads SNHLY; CDR2 reads FYNNEI. In regard to this clonotype: Its antigen is not identified.

General study results and limits: Once a year had passed after transplant, T-cell counts and diversity came mostly from newly produced T cells.

Unique molecular identifiers were used in preparing the TCRbeta library. TCRdb analysed the PCR reads with MiXCR anew, one entry per CDR3 protein. The repertoire consists of 550,000 to 600,000 distinct CDR3 sequences, with approximately 22% occurring once and the leading ten covering 11% to 15%. The material was PBMCs, mostly from graft donor cells, obtained 360 days after TCRalphabeta/CD19-depleted stem cell transplant. The genes are TRBV2 and TRBJ2-2, with a weak D call TRBD1 (5 bases). This TCR came from a boy under three years old who had a stem cell transplant for acute myeloid leukemia, so the T cells may come from the graft donor. CDR3 sequence: CASLLYQLGPGELFF. The CDR3 DNA reads TGTGCCAGCCTTCTTTACCAGCTGGGGCCCGGGGAGCTGTTTTTT.